Listed below are T cell receptor beta chains from one sample, sequenced in a study of blood T cell repertoires in COVID-19. Libraries were prepared by immunoSEQ multiplex PCR; TCRdb keeps only in-frame clonotypes and omits some of them. The sample carries 130,000 to 150,000 clones, approximately 84% recorded once. Material: peripheral blood. These receptors were obtained from a human donor in a cohort sampled during active COVID-19. Each CDR3 is given with its conserved first and last residue. D genes are given only for firm matches.

V: TRBV7-3
J: TRBJ2-2
D: -
CDR3: CASSPTSRGPTGELFF

V: TRBV19
J: TRBJ2-5
D: -
CDR3: CASSLGAGRETQYF

V: TRBV20-1
J: TRBJ2-5
D: TRBD1
CDR3: CSASGDSFQETQYF

V: TRBV4-3
J: TRBJ2-5
D: -
CDR3: CASSQDPVPQTQYF

V: TRBV7-2
J: TRBJ2-4
D: TRBD2
CDR3: CASSLALATGLAGSPAKNIQYF

V: TRBV9
J: TRBJ2-5
D: -
CDR3: CASSVDSKTETQYF

V: TRBV4-2
J: TRBJ2-5
D: TRBD2
CDR3: CASSQDVMWRGNQETQYF

V: TRBV29-1
J: TRBJ1-6
D: -
CDR3: CSVGKGDNSPLHF

V: TRBV30
J: TRBJ2-4
D: TRBD2
CDR3: CAWSVLGSGGAKNIQYF

V: TRBV5-1
J: TRBJ1-1
D: TRBD1
CDR3: CASSLQGYTEAFF

V: TRBV5-5
J: TRBJ1-2
D: TRBD1
CDR3: CASSSPGQALGYTF

V: TRBV5-1
J: TRBJ2-3
D: TRBD2
CDR3: CASSLAAGGSTDTQYF

V: TRBV2
J: TRBJ1-1
D: TRBD1
CDR3: CASSSDRDTEAFF

V: TRBV5-1
J: TRBJ1-1
D: -
CDR3: CASTSGGTLNTEAFF

V: TRBV9
J: TRBJ2-1
D: TRBD2
CDR3: CASSVRGGGEQFF

V: TRBV27
J: TRBJ1-2
D: TRBD1
CDR3: CASSLSSPGQLYGYTF

V: TRBV7-2
J: TRBJ2-3
D: TRBD2
CDR3: CASSLGSGGSTDTQYF

V: TRBV16
J: TRBJ1-6
D: -
CDR3: CASSQSAGRSPLHF

V: TRBV14
J: TRBJ2-5
D: -
CDR3: CARTFSRGKETQYF

V: TRBV2
J: TRBJ2-1
D: TRBD1
CDR3: CASSRTGGYNEQFF

V: TRBV19
J: TRBJ2-3
D: TRBD1
CDR3: CASSSRDRGDTQYF

V: TRBV21-1
J: TRBJ1-5
D: -
CDR3: CASSNIGGAEGQPQHF

V: TRBV19
J: TRBJ1-1
D: -
CDR3: CASSIDRQGGTEAFF

V: TRBV4-3
J: TRBJ2-3
D: TRBD2
CDR3: CASSQSRLAGGSTDTQYF

V: TRBV5-1
J: TRBJ1-2
D: TRBD1
CDR3: CASSTPTGGVDGYTF

V: TRBV4-2
J: TRBJ1-1
D: -
CDR3: CASSQDPGGNTEAFF

V: TRBV30
J: TRBJ2-7
D: -
CDR3: CAFHRVSYEQYF

V: TRBV15
J: TRBJ2-2
D: TRBD1
CDR3: CATSKETGVGGELFF

V: TRBV19
J: TRBJ2-1
D: TRBD2
CDR3: CASSMKGLAGNEQFF

V: TRBV7-8
J: TRBJ1-4
D: -
CDR3: CASSLVGGGTGEKLFF

V: TRBV19
J: TRBJ2-5
D: TRBD2
CDR3: CASARTSGGQETQYF

V: TRBV5-1
J: TRBJ2-5
D: TRBD1
CDR3: CASSLVQGPPQETQYF

V: TRBV5-1
J: TRBJ2-3
D: -
CDR3: CASSFKFGVDTQYF

V: TRBV6-2/TRBV6-3
J: TRBJ1-1
D: -
CDR3: CASSISSEAFF

V: TRBV4-2
J: TRBJ2-7
D: -
CDR3: CASSQSVRAYYEQYF

V: TRBV5-1
J: TRBJ2-7
D: TRBD1
CDR3: CASSLGPTGWGYEQYF

V: TRBV5-1
J: TRBJ2-2
D: -
CDR3: CASSSPELAGELFF

V: TRBV7-8
J: TRBJ2-5
D: -
CDR3: CASSLAFSAQYF

V: TRBV7-2
J: TRBJ2-1
D: -
CDR3: CASSPPTSVYNEQFF

V: TRBV2
J: TRBJ2-1
D: TRBD1
CDR3: CASRVQGAVFEQFF

V: TRBV5-1
J: TRBJ1-6
D: TRBD1
CDR3: CASSLGGQANSPLHF

V: TRBV7-2
J: TRBJ1-1
D: -
CDR3: CASSRRLNTEAFF

V: TRBV7-7
J: TRBJ2-1
D: TRBD2
CDR3: CASSYALASEQFF

V: TRBV2
J: TRBJ2-7
D: -
CDR3: CASSEAQGLNEQYF

V: TRBV5-6
J: TRBJ2-7
D: -
CDR3: CASSSTGPAGIWYF

V: TRBV7-7
J: TRBJ2-1
D: TRBD2
CDR3: CASSLERGASIGEQFF

V: TRBV18
J: TRBJ1-6
D: -
CDR3: CASSPKENSPLHF

V: TRBV6-5
J: TRBJ2-1
D: -
CDR3: CASRQKSQGSPFF

V: TRBV5-1
J: TRBJ2-1
D: -
CDR3: CASSLMGAGYNEQFF